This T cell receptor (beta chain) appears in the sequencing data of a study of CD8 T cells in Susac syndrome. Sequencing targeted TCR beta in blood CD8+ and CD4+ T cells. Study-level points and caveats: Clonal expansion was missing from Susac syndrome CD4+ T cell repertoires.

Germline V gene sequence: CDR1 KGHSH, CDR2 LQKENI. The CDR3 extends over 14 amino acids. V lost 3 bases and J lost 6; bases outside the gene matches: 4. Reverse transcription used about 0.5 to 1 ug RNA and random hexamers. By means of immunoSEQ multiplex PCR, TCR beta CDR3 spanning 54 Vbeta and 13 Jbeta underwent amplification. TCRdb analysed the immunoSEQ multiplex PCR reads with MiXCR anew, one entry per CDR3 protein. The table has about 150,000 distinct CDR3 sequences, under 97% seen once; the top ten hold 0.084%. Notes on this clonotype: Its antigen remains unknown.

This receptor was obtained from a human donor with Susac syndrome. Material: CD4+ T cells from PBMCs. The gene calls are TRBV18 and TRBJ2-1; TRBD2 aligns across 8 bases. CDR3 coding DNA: TGTGCCAGCTCACCCGGGGGGGCCTTCAATGAGCAGTTCTTC. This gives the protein CASSPGGAFNEQFF. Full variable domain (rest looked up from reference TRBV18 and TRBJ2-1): NAGVMQNPRHLVRRRGQEARLRCSPMKGHSHVYWYRQLPEEGLKFMVYLQKENIIDESGMPKERFSAEFPKEGPSILRIQQVVRGDSAAYFCASSPGGAFNEQFFGPGTRLTVL.